What follows are 18 T cell receptor beta chains derived from one specimen sequenced in a study of glioma-infiltrating T cells. TCR alpha and beta CDR3 regions were amplified from RNA using iRepertoire nested multiplex PCR. TCRdb re-called the multiplex PCR reads with MiXCR, one entry per CDR3 protein. Of approximately 190,000 distinct CDR3 sequences in the sample, 32% were seen once. Sequencing was performed on glioma tissue, nonneoplastic brain tissue, or PBMCs (not recorded which). Source of these receptors: a human donor with low-grade glioma or glioblastoma, undergoing nonglioma brain surgery, or in good health (not recorded which).

This clonotype has a count of ten or more. The J gene is TRBJ1-3, the V gene TRBV7-2; D gene unclear. This CDR3 contains 14 residues. Trimming removed 2 bases at V and 0 bases at J, with 5 bases between. Germline CDR1 reads SGHTA; CDR2 reads FQGNSA. CDR3 loop: CASSLQSSGNTIYF. The DNA for the CDR3 is TGTGCCAGCAGCTTACAGAGCTCTGGAAACACCATATATTTT.

The V gene is TRBV7-2, the J gene TRBJ2-7; 11 positions agree with TRBD1. The junction had 8 bases not matched to a gene; V was cut back by 3 bases and J by 7 bases. The CDR3 length is 15 residues. Looked up from germline, CDR1 is SGHTA and CDR2 is FQGNSA. The CDR3 loop reads CASSFLGQGAGEQYF. CDR3 DNA sequence: TGTGCCAGCAGCTTTCTAGGACAGGGGGCAGGAGAGCAGTACTTC.

There are many counts of this clonotype. This rearrangement joins TRBV2 to TRBJ2-1; TRBD2 agrees at 7 bases. The CDR3 is 16 amino acids. The V gene's germline CDR1 is SNHLY and CDR2 FYNNEI. The ends lost 0 bases at V and 2 bases at J; junction bases unmatched: 4. The CDR3 region is CASSEAPGGTYNEQFF. The CDR3 DNA is TGTGCCAGCAGTGAAGCACCGGGAGGAACCTACAATGAGCAGTTCTTC.

This clonotype was recorded at least ten times. CDR3 in DNA: TGTGCCAAAAGGGACTGGTTCGAGCAGTTCTTC. Translation gives CAKRDWFEQFF. The chain employs TRBV10-3 and TRBJ2-1, with TRBD2 as a possible D gene (6 bases). The CDR3 loop spans 11 amino acids. The V gene lost 10 bases and the J gene lost 10 bases, with 14 bases spanning the gap. CDR1 is ENHRY, CDR2 SYGVKD, per germline.

This clonotype was seen at least ten times. This chain uses TRBV20-1 with TRBJ2-1; 9 bases are shared with TRBD2. V gave up 5 bases and J gave up 3 bases; unmatched junction bases: 5. Germline V gene data show CDR1 as DFQATT and CDR2 as SNEGSKA (reference sequence). The CDR3 consists of 14 residues. The DNA of the CDR3 is TGCAGTGCTCATAGCGGGAGTCTCTACAATGAGCAGTTCTTC. Residues: CSAHSGSLYNEQFF.

Worth noting for this clonotype: A much larger clone differs from this one at a single base, so this may be a read error. The V and J genes are TRBV7-9 and TRBJ2-1; D is perhaps TRBD1 (6 bases). CDR1 is SEHNR and CDR2 is FQNEAQ in the germline V gene (reference sequence). This CDR3 has 14 residues. Trimming pared 5 bases from V and 3 bases from J, leaving 11 bases between. In nucleotides, the CDR3 is TGTGCCAGCAGCATTTGGACAGTCTACAATGAGCAGTTCTTC. This sequence encodes CASSIWTVYNEQFF.

This clonotype has ten or more counts. CDR3 sequence (DNA): TGTGCCAGCAGCTTAATGGCAGGGGGCATTGAAAAACTGTTTTTT. This encodes CASSLMAGGIEKLFF. The rearrangement joins TRBV7-2 to TRBJ1-4, with 8 bases that match TRBD1. With 2 bases clipped from V and 7 bases from J, the junction kept 6 bases outside the gene matches. CDR1 SGHTA and CDR2 FQGNSA come from the germline V gene. This CDR3 region has 15 residues.

This clonotype was counted ten times or more. The rearrangement uses TRBV4-1 and TRBJ2-1, with a weak D call TRBD2 (5 bases). Trimming took 3 bases from V and 6 from J, leaving 15 bases between them. The CDR3 runs to 15 residues. Germline CDR1 and CDR2: MGHRA and YSYEKL. The CDR3 reads CASSQAGILGNEQFF. The CDR3 coding sequence is TGCGCCAGCAGCCAGGCCGGGATCCTGGGCAATGAGCAGTTCTTC.

This rearrangement joins TRBV5-8 to TRBJ2-1, with D unclear. The germline gives CDR1 SGHTS, CDR2 YDEGEE. CDR3 length equals 12 residues. V lost 0 bases and J 10 bases, leaving 8 bases between the germline ends. The CDR3 DNA follows: TGTGCCAGCAGCTTGGGGTTTTGGGAGCAGTTCTTC. Amino acids: CASSLGFWEQFF.

Comments on this clonotype: No conserved phenylalanine or tryptophan is present at the end of the CDR3, so a read error is the likely explanation. This sequence joins TRBV7-2 and TRBJ1-2; no clear D. CDR1 and CDR2 (germline): SGHTA, FQGNSA. The CDR3 has 16 amino acids. The V and J ends lost 0 bases and 8 bases respectively, with 19 bases between them. The CDR3 sequence: CASSLAFALAGLGYTL. CDR3 bases: TGTGCCAGCAGCTTAGCGTTCGCCTTGGCCGGACTGGGCTACACCCTC.

This chain joins TRBV30 and TRBJ2-7, with TRBD2 as a possible D gene (6 bases). V lost 5 bases, J lost 3 bases, and 14 bases lay in between. This CDR3 is built from 13 residues. Germline CDR1 is GTSNPN and CDR2 is SVGIG (reference sequence). The CDR3 protein is CAWRQIGGYEQYF. For the CDR3, the DNA is TGTGCCTGGCGGCAAATCGGGGGCTACGAGCAGTACTTC.

The table lists this clonotype with a few counts. The chain has TRBV5-1 and TRBJ2-5, with 8 bases lining up with TRBD2. Looked up from germline, CDR1 is SGHRS and CDR2 is YFSETQ. V gave up 4 bases and J gave up 0 bases; unmatched junction bases: 11. The CDR3 length is 17 residues. The CDR3 DNA sequence: TGCGCCAGCAGCGAATCCGGGACTAGAGTATACCAAGAGACCCAGTACTTC. Protein sequence: CASSESGTRVYQETQYF.

The chain links TRBV3-1 to TRBJ1-2, with no clear D. Germline V lookup: CDR1 LGHDT, CDR2 YNNKEL (reference sequence). Trimming pared 7 bases from V and 4 bases from J, leaving 22 bases between. CDR3 length: 16 amino acids. The CDR3 coding sequence is TGTGCCAGCAACTCCCCCCGTAGAGGGAAAAGCTATGGCTACACCTTC. Protein product: CASNSPRRGKSYGYTF. The variable domain in full, with the rest retrieved from reference TRBV3-1 and TRBJ1-2, is DTAVSQTPKYLVTQMGNDKSIKCEQNLGHDTMYWYKQDSKKFLKIMFSYNNKELIINETVPNRFSPKSPDKAHLNLHINSLELGDSAVYFCASNSPRRGKSYGYTFGSGTRLTVV.

This clonotype was observed at least ten times. The chain joins TRBV15 to TRBJ2-1, with 8 bases that match TRBD2. The germline V gene encodes CDR1 LNHNV and CDR2 YYDKDF (reference sequence). After removal of 3 bases from V and 4 bases from J, the junction contained 8 bases not matched to a gene. There are 16 residues in the CDR3. This chain's CDR3 is CATSSITGGRYNEQFF. CDR3 DNA: TGTGCCACCAGCAGTATTACGGGAGGGCGATACAATGAGCAGTTCTTC.

The table lists this clonotype with a few counts. The chain is built from TRBV7-9 and TRBJ2-7; D unresolved. V lost 1 base to trimming and J lost 2 bases, with 9 bases between them. CDR3 size: 14 residues. Germline CDR1 is SEHNR and CDR2 is FQNEAQ (reference sequence). CDR3 nucleotides: TGTGCCAGCAGCTTAGGTGGCCGAGCCTACGAGCAGTACTTC. Residues: CASSLGGRAYEQYF.

On this clonotype itself: A much larger clone is a single base away; this may be a read error. This chain uses TRBV5-4 with TRBJ2-7; the match to TRBD1 covers 7 bases. The CDR3 totals 13 residues. In germline, CDR1 is SGHNT, CDR2 YYREEE (reference sequence). The CDR3 spells CTSSLQGPYEQYF. The CDR3 DNA reads TGTACCAGCAGCTTACAGGGGCCCTACGAGCAGTACTTC.

There are a few counts of this clonotype. The J gene is TRBJ2-1, the V gene TRBV5-8; 10 bases are shared with TRBD2. This CDR3 is 17 amino acids long. Germline V gives CDR1 SGHTS, CDR2 YDEGEE. V lost 2 bases and J lost 6; bases outside the gene matches: 11. The CDR3 region has the DNA TGTGCCAGCAGCTTTATCTCGTCTAGCGGGAGTAGCAATGAGCAGTTCTTC. Its protein product is CASSFISSSGSSNEQFF.

As regards this clonotype: A much larger clone lies a single base off, so this may be a read error. The chain uses TRBV7-9 and TRBJ2-7, with D possibly matching TRBD2 (5 bases). Trimming cost V 3 bases and J 5 bases, with 11 bases left between them. Germline-derived CDR1 and CDR2 are SEHNR and FQNEAQ (reference sequence). CDR3 length: 13 residues. The CDR3 DNA reads TGTGCCAGCAGCTTGGGAACCGGGGACGAGCAGTACTTC. This translates into CASSLGTGDEQYF.